The 2 T cell receptor beta chains reported below all come from one sample, sequenced in a study of CD8+CD57+ T cells in acquired aplastic anemia. TCR beta VDJ combinations and CDR3 sequences were profiled from genomic DNA. TCRdb re-called the reads through MiXCR, storing one row per CDR3 protein. The sample shows around 140,000 distinct CDR3 sequences, around two fifths of them seen only once. The sequencing input was sorted CD4+, CD8+, or CD8+CD57+ T cells (not recorded which) from PBMCs. The source is a human donor in good health, serving as a control.

This clonotype was recorded at least ten times. This chain connects TRBV15 to TRBJ1-4, with 7 bases lining up with TRBD1. The V and J ends lost 1 base and 3 bases, in that order; junction bases with no gene match: 5. The germline V gene has CDR1 LNHNV and CDR2 YYDKDF (reference sequence). The CDR3 runs 16 residues. CDR3 DNA sequence: TGTGCCACCAGCAGAGCCCCGGGACAGCCTAATGAAAAACTGTTTTTT. Its protein product is CATSRAPGQPNEKLFF.

The sample holds many counts of this clonotype. This sequence joins TRBV6-1 and TRBJ2-7, with TRBD2 as a possible D gene (7 bases). The CDR3 covers 15 residues. Looked up from germline, CDR1 is MNHNS and CDR2 is SASEGT. The V gene lost 6 bases and the J gene lost 2 bases, with 17 bases spanning the gap. CDR3 bases: TGTGCCAGCAGACAACAGGGAGGGGGTACCTACGAGCAGTACTTC. It yields the protein CASRQQGGGTYEQYF.